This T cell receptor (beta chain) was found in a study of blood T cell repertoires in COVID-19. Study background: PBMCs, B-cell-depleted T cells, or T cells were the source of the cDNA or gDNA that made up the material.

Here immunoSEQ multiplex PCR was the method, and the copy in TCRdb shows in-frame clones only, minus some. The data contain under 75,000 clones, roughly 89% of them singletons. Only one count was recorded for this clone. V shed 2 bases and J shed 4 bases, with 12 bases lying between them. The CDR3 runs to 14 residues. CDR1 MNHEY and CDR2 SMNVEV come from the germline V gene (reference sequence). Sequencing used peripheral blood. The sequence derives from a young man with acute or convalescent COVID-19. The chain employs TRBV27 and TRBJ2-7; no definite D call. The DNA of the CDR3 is TGTGCCAGCAGTTTAAAGGAGATTGGGTACGAGCAGTACTTC. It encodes CASSLKEIGYEQYF.